Presented here are 12 T cell receptor beta chains from one specimen sequenced in a study of prognosis after radiotherapy for stage I lung cancer. Two-round multiplex PCR amplified TCR beta CDR3 from genomic DNA. Initially, in first-round PCR, primers specific to each TRBV and TRBJ gene were used. Via MiXCR, TCRdb re-called the multiplex PCR reads, giving one row per CDR3 protein. The repertoire holds around 29,000 distinct CDR3 sequences, with roughly 46% as singletons. The starting material was PBMCs, obtained before or after stereotactic body radiation therapy (not recorded which). The receptors come from a donor aged 50 or older with non-small cell lung cancer.

Many counts were recorded for this clonotype. The chain couples TRBV5-1 to TRBJ2-7, with 7 bases fitting TRBD2. The CDR3 runs to 15 residues. Germline CDR1 is SGHRS and CDR2 is YFSETQ. V lost 0 bases, J lost 2 bases, and 5 bases stayed unmatched. The chain's CDR3 is CASSLVGTNAYEQYF. The CDR3 DNA reads as TGCGCCAGCAGCTTGGTCGGGACTAACGCCTACGAGCAGTACTTC.

This clonotype was observed a single time. The chain uses TRBV6-1 and TRBJ2-3, with 10 bases fitting TRBD2. Germline trimming cut 6 bases from V and 6 bases from J; bases unmatched to any gene: 6. The CDR3 totals 14 residues. Germline loops: CDR1 MNHNS, CDR2 SASEGT. In nucleotides, the CDR3 is TGTGCCAGCAGCCTTGGGACTAGCGAGGATACGCAGTATTTT. Translated: CASSLGTSEDTQYF.

The rearrangement uses TRBV11-3 and TRBJ2-2; 8 bases line up with TRBD2. The CDR3 extends over 15 amino acids. V was pared by 5 bases and J by 5 bases, with 7 bases of the junction left unmatched. The germline V gene encodes CDR1 SGHNT and CDR2 YENEEA. CDR3 nucleotide sequence: TGTGCCAGCAGCCCCGGGACTAGGGGGACCGGGGAGCTGTTTTTT. Translating it yields CASSPGTRGTGELFF.

Relative to its sample, this clonotype is medium-sized (0.01 to 0.1%). This rearrangement joins TRBV20-1 to TRBJ2-7; D may be TRBD2 (5 bases). The ends were cut back, 4 bases at V and 2 bases at J, with 6 bases in the middle. The CDR3 is 11 amino acids. CDR1 is DFQATT and CDR2 is SNEGSKA in the germline V gene (reference sequence). The CDR3 nucleotides read TGCAGTGCTACCGGGACCTACGAGCAGTACTTC. Amino acid sequence: CSATGTYEQYF.

As for this clonotype: One junction end does not reproduce the germline sequence, and a read error may be involved. The rearrangement links TRBV5-6 to TRBJ2-1, with no clear D. CDR1 is SGHDT and CDR2 is YYEEEE in the germline V gene. The CDR3 totals 14 residues. CDR3: CAGSFDGSYNEQFF. The CDR3 DNA follows: TGTGCCGGCAGCTTTGACGGCTCCTACAATGAGCAGTTCTTC.

This clonotype is labeled as medium-sized. This sequence joins TRBV6-8 and TRBJ2-1, with 9 bases matching TRBD1. This CDR3 has 15 amino acids. The ends lost 7 bases at V and 1 base at J; junction bases unmatched: 5. Looked up from germline, CDR1 is MNHGY and CDR2 is SAAAGT. Written as DNA, the CDR3 is TGTGCCAGCATTATGGGGACAGGGTCCTACAATGAGCAGTTCTTC. Its protein product is CASIMGTGSYNEQFF.

Concerning this clonotype itself: A read error is likely here: a far larger clone is one base away. The chain uses TRBV12-3 or TRBV12-4 and TRBJ2-3; perhaps TRBD1 as D (5 bases). This CDR3 contains 14 residues. The germline V and J ends were trimmed by 7 bases and 7 bases, with 18 bases remaining between them. CDR3 protein: CASTEDTSINTQYF. CDR3 coding DNA: TGTGCCAGCACAGAGGACACTTCCATAAATACGCAGTATTTT.

The chain is built from TRBV20-1 and TRBJ2-2; D remains unclear. Between the trimmed V and J ends, which lost 5 bases and 1 base, there was a span of 11 bases. This CDR3 spans 14 amino acids. Germline V lookup: CDR1 DFQATT, CDR2 SNEGSKA (reference sequence). The CDR3 reads CSAQRTGNTGELFF. In DNA, the CDR3 is TGCAGTGCTCAAAGGACGGGGAACACCGGGGAGCTGTTTTTT.

On this clonotype: At one boundary the junction diverges from the germline segment, which might be a read error. The chain couples TRBV7-3 to TRBJ1-6; tentatively, D is TRBD1 (5 bases). Germline V gene data show CDR1 as SGHTA and CDR2 as FQGTGA. The CDR3 has 15 residues. The CDR3 loop is CVSSLGTHFGSPLHF. DNA of the CDR3: TGTGTCAGCAGCTTAGGGACTCATTTTGGGTCACCCCTCCACTTT.

Of note for this clonotype: A far larger clone is only one base removed, so a read error is likely. The V and J genes are TRBV6-1 and TRBJ2-6; D could derive from TRBD1 or TRBD2 (5 bases each). Trimming took 6 bases from V and 0 from J, leaving 9 bases between them. The CDR3 has 15 amino acids. Germline V gives CDR1 MNHNS, CDR2 SASEGT. Here the CDR3 reads CASSGGGSGANVLTF. For the CDR3, the DNA is TGTGCCAGCAGCGGTGGGGGCTCTGGGGCCAACGTCCTGACTTTC.

Points on this clonotype: Being one base from a much bigger clone, this may be a read error. The rearrangement uses TRBV29-1 and TRBJ1-1, with D perhaps matching TRBD1 (5 bases). In germline, CDR1 is SQVTM, CDR2 ANQGSEA. This CDR3 is 12 amino acids long. The chain's CDR3 is CRGCDSTAEAFF. Here the CDR3 DNA reads TGCAGGGGGTGCGACAGTACCGCTGAAGCTTTCTTT.

On this clonotype: This is likely an artifact of a read error, given a far larger clone one base away. CDR3 protein: CASSLRGVFTDTQYF. CDR3 nucleotides: TGTGCCAGCAGCTTGCGGGGGGTCTTTACAGATACGCAGTATTTT. The chain combines TRBV7-9 with TRBJ2-3, with TRBD2 identical over 8 bases. After removal of 3 bases from V and 3 bases from J, the junction contained 5 bases not matched to a gene. The CDR3 has 15 residues. The V gene's germline CDR1 is SEHNR and CDR2 FQNEAQ (reference sequence).